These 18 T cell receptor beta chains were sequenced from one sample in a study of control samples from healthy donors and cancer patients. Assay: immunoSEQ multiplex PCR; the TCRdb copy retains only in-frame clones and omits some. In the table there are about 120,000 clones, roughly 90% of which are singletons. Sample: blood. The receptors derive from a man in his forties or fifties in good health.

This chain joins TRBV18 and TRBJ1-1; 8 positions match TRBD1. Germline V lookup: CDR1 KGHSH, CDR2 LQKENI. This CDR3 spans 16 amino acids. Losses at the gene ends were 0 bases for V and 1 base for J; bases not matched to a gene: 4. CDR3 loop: CASSPPNRGGNTEAFF. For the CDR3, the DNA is TGTGCCAGCTCACCACCGAACAGGGGGGGGAACACTGAAGCTTTCTTT.

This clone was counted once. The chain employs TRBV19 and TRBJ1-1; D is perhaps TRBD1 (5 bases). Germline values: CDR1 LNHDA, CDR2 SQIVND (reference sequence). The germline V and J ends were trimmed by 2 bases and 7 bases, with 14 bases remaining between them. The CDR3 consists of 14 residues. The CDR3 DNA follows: TGTGCCAGTAGTATAAAGGGGAAGACCCTTGAAGCTTTCTTT. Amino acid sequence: CASSIKGKTLEAFF. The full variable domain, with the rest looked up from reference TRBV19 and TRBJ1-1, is DGGITQSPKYLFRKEGQNVTLSCEQNLNHDAMYWYRQDPGQGLRLIYYSQIVNDFQKGDIAEGYSVSREKKESFPLTVTSAQKNPTAFYLCASSIKGKTLEAFFGQGTRLTVV.

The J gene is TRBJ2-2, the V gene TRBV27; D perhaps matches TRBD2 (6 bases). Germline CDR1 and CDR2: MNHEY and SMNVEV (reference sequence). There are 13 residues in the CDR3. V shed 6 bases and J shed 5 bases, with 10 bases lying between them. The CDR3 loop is CASRLAPTGELFF. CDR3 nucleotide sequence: TGTGCCAGCAGACTAGCCCCGACCGGGGAGCTGTTTTTT.

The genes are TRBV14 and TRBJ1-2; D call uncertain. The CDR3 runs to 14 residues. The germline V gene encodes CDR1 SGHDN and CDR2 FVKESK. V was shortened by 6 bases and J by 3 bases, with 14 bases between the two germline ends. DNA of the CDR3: TGTGCCAGCAGTCCGGGATTATTCTACTATGGCTACACCTTC. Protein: CASSPGLFYYGYTF. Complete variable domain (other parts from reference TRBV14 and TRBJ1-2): EAGVTQFPSHSVIEKGQTVTLRCDPISGHDNLYWYRRVMGKEIKFLLHFVKESKQDESGMPNNRFLAERTGGTYSTLKVQPAELEDSGVYFCASSPGLFYYGYTFGSGTRLTVV.

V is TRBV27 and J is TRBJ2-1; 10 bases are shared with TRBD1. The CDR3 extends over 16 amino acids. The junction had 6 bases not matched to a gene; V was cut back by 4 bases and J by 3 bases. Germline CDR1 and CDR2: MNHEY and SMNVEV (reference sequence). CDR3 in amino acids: CASSSTWTGGYNEQFF. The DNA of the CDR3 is TGTGCCAGCAGTTCCACCTGGACAGGGGGCTACAATGAGCAGTTCTTC.

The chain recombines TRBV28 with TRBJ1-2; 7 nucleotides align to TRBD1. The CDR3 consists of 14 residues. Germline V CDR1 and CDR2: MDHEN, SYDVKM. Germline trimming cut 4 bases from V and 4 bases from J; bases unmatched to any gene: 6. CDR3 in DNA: TGTGCCAGCAGTTCCCAGGGGGGAGTCTATGGCTACACCTTC. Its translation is CASSSQGGVYGYTF.

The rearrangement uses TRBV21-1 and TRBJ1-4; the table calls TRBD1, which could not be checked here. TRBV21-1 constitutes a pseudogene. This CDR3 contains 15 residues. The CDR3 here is CASSKGGSYHEKLFF. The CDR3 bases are TGTGCCAGCAGCAAAGGGGGCTCCTACCATGAAAAACTGTTTTTT.

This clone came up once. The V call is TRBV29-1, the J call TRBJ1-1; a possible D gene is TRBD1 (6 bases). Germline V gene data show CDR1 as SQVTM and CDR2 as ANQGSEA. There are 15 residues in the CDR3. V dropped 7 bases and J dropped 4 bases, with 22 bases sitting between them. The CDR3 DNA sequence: TGCAGCGCCGCCGGACAGAACTACGGCGGCACTGAAGCTTTCTTT. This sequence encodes CSAAGQNYGGTEAFF. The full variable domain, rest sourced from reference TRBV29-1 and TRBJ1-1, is SAVISQKPSRDICQRGTSLTIQCQVDSQVTMMFWYRQQPGQSLTLIATANQGSEATYESGFVIDKFPISRPNLTFSTLTVSNMSPEDSSIYLCSAAGQNYGGTEAFFGQGTRLTVV.

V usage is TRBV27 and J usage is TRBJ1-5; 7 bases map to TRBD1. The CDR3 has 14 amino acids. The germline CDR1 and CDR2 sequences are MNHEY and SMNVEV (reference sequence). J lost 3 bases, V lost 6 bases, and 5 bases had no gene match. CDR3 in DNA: TGTGCCAGCAGCAAACAGGGGTTCAATCAGCCCCAGCATTTT. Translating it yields CASSKQGFNQPQHF.

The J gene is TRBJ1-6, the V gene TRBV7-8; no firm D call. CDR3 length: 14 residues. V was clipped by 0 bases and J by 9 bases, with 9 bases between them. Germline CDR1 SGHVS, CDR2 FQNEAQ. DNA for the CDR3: TGTGCCAGCAGCTTAGCGCGAGGGAGTTCACCCCTCCACTTT. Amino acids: CASSLARGSSPLHF.

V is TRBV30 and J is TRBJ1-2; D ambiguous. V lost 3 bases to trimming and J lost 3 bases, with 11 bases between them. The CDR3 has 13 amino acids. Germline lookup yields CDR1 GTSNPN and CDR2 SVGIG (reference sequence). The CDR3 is CAWSFGRYYGYTF. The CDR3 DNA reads TGTGCCTGGAGCTTCGGACGCTACTATGGCTACACCTTC.

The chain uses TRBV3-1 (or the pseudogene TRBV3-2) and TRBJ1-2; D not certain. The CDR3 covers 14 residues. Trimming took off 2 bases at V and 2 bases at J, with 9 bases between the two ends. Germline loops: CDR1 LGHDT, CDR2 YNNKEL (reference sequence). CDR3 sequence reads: CASSQSAGNYGYTF. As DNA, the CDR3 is TGTGCCAGCAGCCAAAGCGCAGGAAACTATGGCTACACCTTC.

The CDR3 region is CASSLGQGMNTEAFF. In DNA, the CDR3 is TGTGCCAGCAGCTTAGGACAGGGAATGAACACTGAAGCTTTCTTT. This chain links TRBV9 with TRBJ1-1; TRBD1 aligns across 8 bases. Germline-derived CDR1 and CDR2 are SGDLS and YYNGEE. V lost 4 bases, J lost 0 bases, and 5 bases stayed unmatched. The CDR3 has 15 amino acids.

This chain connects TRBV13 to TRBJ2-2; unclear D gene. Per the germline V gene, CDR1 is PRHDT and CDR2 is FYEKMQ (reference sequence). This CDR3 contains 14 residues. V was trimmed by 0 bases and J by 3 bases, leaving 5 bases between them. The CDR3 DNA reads TGTGCCAGCAGCTTAGGGACTTACACCGGGGAGCTGTTTTTT. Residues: CASSLGTYTGELFF.

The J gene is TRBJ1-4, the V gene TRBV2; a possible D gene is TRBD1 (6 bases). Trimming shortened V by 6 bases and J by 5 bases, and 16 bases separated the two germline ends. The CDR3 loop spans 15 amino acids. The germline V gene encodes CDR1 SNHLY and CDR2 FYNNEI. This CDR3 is CASRVTGQGNEKLFF. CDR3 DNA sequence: TGTGCCAGCAGAGTAACAGGGCAGGGGAATGAAAAACTGTTTTTT.

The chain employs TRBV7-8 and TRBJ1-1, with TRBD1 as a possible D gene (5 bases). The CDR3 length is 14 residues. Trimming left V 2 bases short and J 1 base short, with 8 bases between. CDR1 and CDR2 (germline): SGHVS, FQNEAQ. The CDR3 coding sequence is TGTGCCAGCAGCTTACAGGGCTGGAACACTGAAGCTTTCTTT. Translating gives CASSLQGWNTEAFF.

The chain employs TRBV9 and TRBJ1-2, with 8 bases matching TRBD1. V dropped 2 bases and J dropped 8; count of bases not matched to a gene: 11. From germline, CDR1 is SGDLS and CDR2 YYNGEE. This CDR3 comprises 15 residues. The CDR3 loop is CASSVPGQGYGGYTF. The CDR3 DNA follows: TGTGCCAGCAGCGTCCCAGGACAGGGATATGGAGGCTACACCTTC.

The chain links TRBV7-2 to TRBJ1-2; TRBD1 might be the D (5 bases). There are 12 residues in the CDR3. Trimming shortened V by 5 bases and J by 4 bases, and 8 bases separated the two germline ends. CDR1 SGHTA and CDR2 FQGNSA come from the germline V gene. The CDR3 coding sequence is TGTGCCAGCAGCCCCGACAGCTATGGCTACACCTTC. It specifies CASSPDSYGYTF.